This TCR beta chain came from a study of shared clonotypes between healthy human individuals. Study-level background: The donor pool was made up of two women and three men aged 18 to 49. Regarding the study as a whole: Sorted-subset samples were not fully sequenced, rarefaction indicated.

Trimming cost V 5 bases and J 5 bases; bases outside gene matches: 9. The CDR3 spans 14 residues. CDR1 PRHDT and CDR2 FYEKMQ come from the germline V gene (reference sequence). Assay execution took place at the deep level. Methods used by the authors: ImmunoSEQ only sent back junction sequences with no quality scores, so filtering was done differently. Libraries were prepared by immunoSEQ multiplex PCR; TCRdb keeps only in-frame clonotypes and omits some of them. That table supplies the V and J calls and clone size; D and trimming were determined from the DNA. The sample has about 1,900,000 clones; roughly 95% are singletons. Regarding this clone: Antigen: not known.

Cells designated naive CD8 were CD45RO-negative and were positively selected for CCR7, with terminally differentiated effector memory CD45RA+ cells excluded. The chain recombines TRBV13 with TRBJ2-7; TRBD1 matches at 7 bases. The receptor comes from a man between 18 and 29 years old in good health. Sequenced sample: naive CD8+ T cells sorted from blood. CDR3 protein: CASSLRQGRDEQYF. The DNA of the CDR3 is TGTGCCAGCAGCCTCCGACAGGGACGGGACGAGCAGTACTTC.